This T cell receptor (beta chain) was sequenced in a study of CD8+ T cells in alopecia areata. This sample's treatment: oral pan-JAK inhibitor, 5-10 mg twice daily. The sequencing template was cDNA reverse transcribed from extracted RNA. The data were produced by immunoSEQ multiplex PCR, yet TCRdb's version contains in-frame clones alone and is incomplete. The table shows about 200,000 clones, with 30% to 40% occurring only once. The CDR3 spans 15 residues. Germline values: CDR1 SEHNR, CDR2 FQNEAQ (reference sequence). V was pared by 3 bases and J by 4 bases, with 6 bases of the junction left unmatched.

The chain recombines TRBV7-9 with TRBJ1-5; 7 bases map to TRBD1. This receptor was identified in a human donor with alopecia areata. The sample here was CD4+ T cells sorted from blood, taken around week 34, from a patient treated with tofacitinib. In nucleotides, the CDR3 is TGTGCCAGCAGCTTGGGGGGACAGAGGAATCAGCCCCAGCATTTT. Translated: CASSLGGQRNQPQHF.